This entry lists 31 T cell receptor beta chains sequenced from one sample in a study of cytomegalovirus exposure and HLA in healthy donors. Vbeta (60) and Jbeta (13) primers were used in the PCR. The protocol was immunoSEQ multiplex PCR, while the TCRdb copy is restricted to in-frame clones and leaves out a portion. The data contain tens of thousands of clones, about 76% of them singletons. Sequencing was carried out using PBMCs. Receptors were obtained from a man aged 50 to 59 in good health and CMV-seronegative.

Only a few counts were recorded for this clone. This chain uses TRBV10-1 with TRBJ2-3; a possible D gene is TRBD1 (5 bases). Germline loops: CDR1 WNHNN, CDR2 SYGVQD (reference sequence). Trimming stripped 6 bases from V and 4 bases from J, with 14 bases between. The CDR3 has 14 amino acids. Written as DNA, the CDR3 is TGCGCCAGCAGAGAGGACATCGGCGCAGATACGCAGTATTTT. Translation: CASREDIGADTQYF.

This clone was observed a few times. V usage is TRBV7-6 and J usage is TRBJ2-3, with TRBD2 as a possible D gene (6 bases). The germline V and J ends were trimmed by 1 base and 4 bases, with 18 bases remaining between them. Germline-derived CDR1 and CDR2 are SGHVS and FNYEAQ. The CDR3 has 17 residues. CDR3 protein: CASSLGGTGPGADTQYF. As DNA, the CDR3 is TGTGCCAGCAGCTTAGGGGGGACTGGACCTGGCGCAGATACGCAGTATTTT.

V is TRBV9 and J is TRBJ1-1; 7 bases are a match to TRBD1. CDR3 length: 14 amino acids. Looked up from germline, CDR1 is SGDLS and CDR2 is YYNGEE. Trimming took 3 bases from V and 5 from J; bases not matched to a gene: 7. In nucleotides, the CDR3 is TGTGCCAGCAGCGAGAGGGGGCAGAGAACTGAAGCTTTCTTT. Translation: CASSERGQRTEAFF.

The chain has TRBV5-1 and TRBJ2-1; 7 bases match TRBD2. Germline V CDR1 and CDR2: SGHRS, YFSETQ. The junction had 3 bases not matched to a gene; V was cut back by 0 bases and J by 3 bases. The length of the CDR3 is 15 residues. CDR3 DNA sequence: TGCGCCAGCAGCTTGGAGAGCGGGGACTACAATGAGCAGTTCTTC. It is translated as CASSLESGDYNEQFF.

The rearrangement uses TRBV19 and TRBJ2-1, with D possibly matching TRBD2 (6 bases). Per the germline V gene, CDR1 is LNHDA and CDR2 is SQIVND (reference sequence). The V end was cut by 7 bases, the J end by 1 base, with 8 bases between. The CDR3 sequence is 13 residues long. The CDR3 nucleotides read TGTGCCAGTAAGGCGGGGTCCTACAATGAGCAGTTCTTC. It yields the protein CASKAGSYNEQFF.

The count of this clone is one. The chain links TRBV27 to TRBJ1-1; maybe TRBD1 (5 bases). The CDR3 length is 13 residues. Trimming cost V 5 bases and J 2 bases, with 9 bases left between them. The germline CDR1 and CDR2 sequences are MNHEY and SMNVEV (reference sequence). CDR3 DNA sequence: TGTGCCAGCAGTACCGGACAAAACACTGAAGCTTTCTTT. Translation gives CASSTGQNTEAFF.

This clone was observed a handful of times. This rearrangement joins TRBV11-3 to TRBJ2-3, with 7 bases fitting TRBD1. CDR3 length: 16 amino acids. Germline trimming cut 5 bases from V and 2 bases from J; bases unmatched to any gene: 10. Germline-derived CDR1 and CDR2 are SGHNT and YENEEA. CDR3 in DNA: TGTGCCAGCAGCCCCACCCCCGGGACAGCCACAGATACGCAGTATTTT. Its protein product is CASSPTPGTATDTQYF.

The chain is built from TRBV11-1 and TRBJ1-4; D not certain. The CDR3 runs 15 residues. The ends were cut back, 5 bases at V and 3 bases at J, with 13 bases in the middle. Germline V gene sequence: CDR1 SGHAT, CDR2 FQDESV (reference sequence). CDR3 DNA: TGTGCCAGCAGCCCCCGGGCGGGTTCTAATGAAAAACTGTTTTTT. Its protein product is CASSPRAGSNEKLFF.

This chain links TRBV5-1 with TRBJ2-3; D is uncertain. This CDR3 is 14 amino acids long. With 0 bases removed from V and 4 bases from J, the gap between germline ends came to 9 bases. The germline CDR1 and CDR2 sequences are SGHRS and YFSETQ. DNA of the CDR3: TGCGCCAGCAGCTTGGTGTTGAGCCCAGATACGCAGTATTTT. It translates to CASSLVLSPDTQYF.

The chain couples TRBV19 to TRBJ2-1; D possibly corresponds to TRBD2 (6 bases). CDR3 length equals 16 residues. Trimming removed 7 bases at V and 8 bases at J, with 24 bases between. Germline V gene lookup returns CDR1 LNHDA and CDR2 SQIVND (reference sequence). This chain's CDR3 is CASTLFGASDGYEQFF. The CDR3, as DNA: TGTGCCAGTACCCTATTCGGGGCTAGCGACGGCTATGAGCAGTTCTTC.

The chain joins TRBV2 to TRBJ1-2, with a possible D match to TRBD1 (6 bases). Germline V gives CDR1 SNHLY, CDR2 FYNNEI. The V gene lost 0 bases and the J gene lost 6 bases, with 14 bases spanning the gap. The CDR3 runs 15 residues. CDR3 amino acids: CASSEALRTGNGYTF. In nucleotides, the CDR3 is TGTGCCAGCAGTGAAGCGCTTCGAACAGGGAATGGCTACACCTTC.

Remarks on this clone: This sample includes further DNA sequences coding for the same CDR3. The CDR3 region has the DNA TGTGCCAGTAGTACGACAGGGGGCAATCAGCCCCAGCATTTT. This codes for CASSTTGGNQPQHF. V usage is TRBV19 and J usage is TRBJ1-5, with 8 bases identical to TRBD1. With V trimmed by 4 bases and J by 2 bases, 1 base remained unmatched. Germline CDR1 LNHDA, CDR2 SQIVND (reference sequence). The CDR3 totals 14 residues.

V gene TRBV10-1 combines with J gene TRBJ1-5; 7 bases agree with TRBD1. This CDR3 contains 11 residues. The trim removed 11 bases at V and 7 bases at J, leaving 5 bases unmatched. CDR1 WNHNN and CDR2 SYGVQD come from the germline V gene (reference sequence). The CDR3 is CAGPGGQPQHF. As DNA, the CDR3 is TGCGCCGGCCCAGGGGGGCAGCCCCAGCATTTT.

The chain has TRBV5-1 and TRBJ2-3, with 11 positions matching TRBD1. V lost 6 bases and J lost 4; bases outside the gene matches: 13. The germline V gene has CDR1 SGHRS and CDR2 YFSETQ. The CDR3 spans 17 residues. The DNA for the CDR3 is TGCGCCAGCATATTCGGGGGCTGGACAGGGGGCCCAGATACGCAGTATTTT. Translating it yields CASIFGGWTGGPDTQYF.

The rearrangement links TRBV5-1 to TRBJ1-1, with D possibly TRBD1 on 6 matching bases. CDR1 is SGHRS and CDR2 is YFSETQ in the germline V gene. The CDR3 sequence is 14 residues long. The V and J ends lost 3 bases and 1 base respectively, with 10 bases between them. This CDR3 reads CASSWGQPNTEAFF. CDR3 nucleotides: TGCGCCAGCAGCTGGGGACAACCGAACACTGAAGCTTTCTTT.

The chain is built from TRBV5-1 and TRBJ2-5; TRBD2 agrees at 7 bases. CDR3 length equals 15 residues. Germline values: CDR1 SGHRS, CDR2 YFSETQ. The V gene end was trimmed by 1 base and the J gene end by 2 bases; junction bases not matched to a gene: 5. CDR3 DNA: TGCGCCAGCAGCTTGCGGGGGGTTCGGCAAGAGACCCAGTACTTC. This translates into CASSLRGVRQETQYF.

This clone was seen a single time. The chain links TRBV19 to TRBJ1-6; D remains unclear. Germline CDR1 and CDR2: LNHDA and SQIVND (reference sequence). Trimming took off 5 bases at V and 12 bases at J, with 14 bases between the two ends. The CDR3 loop spans 13 amino acids. The CDR3 bases are TGTGCCAGTAGTCATGGGCCACTTAAACCCCTCCACTTT. This sequence encodes CASSHGPLKPLHF.

The sample holds a few counts of this clone. This chain connects TRBV29-1 to TRBJ1-6; TRBD1 might be the D (6 bases). From germline, CDR1 is SQVTM and CDR2 ANQGSEA. Trimming cost V 4 bases and J 7 bases, with 11 bases left between them. The CDR3 is 13 residues long. CDR3 sequence: CSVGTARNSPLHF. The CDR3 DNA reads TGCAGCGTTGGGACAGCTAGAAATTCACCCCTCCACTTT.

This clone has more than one count but fewer than ten. The V gene is TRBV5-4, the J gene TRBJ1-1, with D tentatively TRBD1 (5 bases). The CDR3 is 15 residues long. V was shortened by 4 bases and J by 3 bases, with 16 bases between the two germline ends. Germline V gives CDR1 SGHNT, CDR2 YYREEE (reference sequence). CDR3 sequence: CASSKPGRTDTEAFF. The DNA for the CDR3 is TGTGCCAGCAGCAAACCAGGGCGGACGGACACTGAAGCTTTCTTT.

V usage is TRBV9 and J usage is TRBJ2-5; 9 positions match TRBD1. The CDR3 has 15 amino acids. Trimming removed 0 bases from V and 5 bases from J; junction bases left unmatched: 5. The germline CDR1 and CDR2 sequences are SGDLS and YYNGEE. The CDR3 loop is CASSVGDRGTETQYF. The CDR3 nucleotides are TGTGCCAGCAGCGTAGGCGACAGGGGGACGGAGACCCAGTACTTC.

CDR3 protein: CSVDAQRPSTDTQYF. The CDR3 DNA follows: TGCAGCGTTGATGCCCAGCGGCCATCCACAGATACGCAGTATTTT. The chain links TRBV29-1 to TRBJ2-3, with D tentatively TRBD2 (5 bases). This CDR3 has 15 amino acids. From germline, CDR1 is SQVTM and CDR2 ANQGSEA. V lost 3 bases and J 2 bases, leaving 15 bases between the germline ends.

V and J are TRBV7-2 and TRBJ1-5; D perhaps matches TRBD1 (6 bases). Looked up from germline, CDR1 is SGHTA and CDR2 is FQGNSA. The germline V and J ends were trimmed by 2 bases and 6 bases, with 11 bases remaining between them. The CDR3 length is 14 residues. The CDR3 DNA is TGTGCCAGCAGCTTAAGCAGGGGTAGTCAGCCCCAGCATTTT. Translation gives CASSLSRGSQPQHF. The whole variable domain, filled in from reference TRBV7-2 and TRBJ1-5, reads GAGVSQSPSNKVTEKGKDVELRCDPISGHTALYWYRQSLGQGLEFLIYFQGNSAPDKSGLPSDRFSAERTGGSVSTLTIQRTQQEDSAVYLCASSLSRGSQPQHFGDGTRLSIL.

Written as DNA, the CDR3 is TGTGCCAGCCAAGGCAGGGAGGGCACTGAAGCTTTCTTT. Its protein is CASQGREGTEAFF. V gene TRBV2 combines with J gene TRBJ1-1; D is perhaps TRBD1 (5 bases). Germline CDR1 and CDR2: SNHLY and FYNNEI. Between the trimmed V and J ends, which lost 8 bases and 4 bases, there was a span of 14 bases. The CDR3 contains 13 residues. Full variable domain (remainder filled in from reference TRBV2 and TRBJ1-1): EPEVTQTPSHQVTQMGQEVILRCVPISNHLYFYWYRQILGQKVEFLVSFYNNEISEKSEIFDDQFSVERPDGSNFTLKIRSTKLEDSAMYFCASQGREGTEAFFGQGTRLTVV.

This clone was seen only once. This chain links TRBV11-3 with TRBJ1-3, with 8 bases identical to TRBD1. V shed 3 bases and J 0 bases; nucleotides not matched to a gene: 1. The CDR3 has 15 amino acids. Germline V CDR1 and CDR2: SGHNT, YENEEA. CDR3 nucleotide sequence: TGTGCCAGCAGCTTGACAGGGGTCTCTGGAAACACCATATATTTT. It encodes CASSLTGVSGNTIYF.

This sequence joins TRBV5-1 and TRBJ1-2, with D perhaps matching TRBD1 (5 bases). CDR1 and CDR2 from the germline V gene are SGHRS and YFSETQ. V lost 3 bases, J lost 4 bases, and 10 bases lay in between. This CDR3 contains 13 residues. The CDR3 region is CASSSPDIYGYTF. As DNA, the CDR3 is TGCGCCAGCAGCTCACCGGACATCTATGGCTACACCTTC.

This sequence joins TRBV30 and TRBJ1-1; D gene unclear. With 1 base removed from V and 3 bases from J, the gap between germline ends came to 9 bases. From germline, CDR1 is GTSNPN and CDR2 SVGIG (reference sequence). The CDR3 loop spans 13 amino acids. This chain's CDR3 is CAWSGDTYTEAFF. The CDR3, as DNA: TGTGCCTGGAGTGGAGACACCTACACTGAAGCTTTCTTT.

V gene TRBV5-1 combines with J gene TRBJ1-6, with no clear D. Trimming took 0 bases from V and 7 from J, leaving 11 bases between them. The germline V gene encodes CDR1 SGHRS and CDR2 YFSETQ. CDR3 length: 15 residues. CDR3 DNA sequence: TGCGCCAGCAGCTTGGGTACGAACCTAAATTCACCCCTCCACTTT. Amino acids: CASSLGTNLNSPLHF.

This clone has more than one count but fewer than ten. V and J are TRBV6-5 and TRBJ1-5; a weak D match, TRBD1 (5 bases). V lost 7 bases and J 3 bases, leaving 7 bases between the germline ends. The germline gives CDR1 MNHEY, CDR2 SVGAGI. The CDR3 consists of 12 residues. The DNA of the CDR3 is TGTGCCAGCAACAGGATCAATCAGCCCCAGCATTTT. It yields the protein CASNRINQPQHF.

The CDR3 region has the DNA TGCGCCAGCAGCTTTAGCCACGACAGGGGATTCAGCTCTGGGGCCAACGTCCTGACTTTC. It yields the protein CASSFSHDRGFSSGANVLTF. The rearrangement links TRBV5-1 to TRBJ2-6, with 8 bases fitting TRBD1. V trimming: 2 bases; J trimming: 0 bases; junction bases outside the gene matches: 13. In germline, CDR1 is SGHRS, CDR2 YFSETQ. The length of the CDR3 is 20 residues.

The V gene is TRBV30, the J gene TRBJ1-5, with 7 bases fitting TRBD1. Germline V gives CDR1 GTSNPN, CDR2 SVGIG (reference sequence). There are 14 residues in the CDR3. The trim removed 6 bases at V and 5 bases at J, leaving 10 bases unmatched. The CDR3 nucleotides read TGTGCCTGTTCAGCCGGGCAGGGGGATCAGCCCCAGCATTTT. As protein: CACSAGQGDQPQHF.

This chain joins TRBV6-5 and TRBJ1-5, with D perhaps matching TRBD1 (6 bases). V shed 4 bases and J shed 7 bases, with 14 bases lying between them. This CDR3 has 14 amino acids. Germline loops: CDR1 MNHEY, CDR2 SVGAGI. CDR3 coding DNA: TGTGCCAGCAGTTCCGAAACAGGGTTCCAGCCCCAGCATTTT. Its protein product is CASSSETGFQPQHF.